This T cell receptor beta chain is from a study of vaccination and CD4 T cells after COVID-19. Looking at the study overall: Either a CEFX pool, an HIV-1 Nef pool, or no peptide was added to control cultures.

Once obtained from cultured CD4+ T cells, the DNA was sequenced using the Oncomine TCR Beta short-read assay. TCRdb fed the PCR reads into MiXCR, producing one record per CDR3 protein. Of under 15,000 distinct CDR3 sequences listed, about 50% are singletons. This clonotype was seen a few times. Its antigen is not identified. Indicated treatment: roughly 11-day PBMC culture with coronavirus spike peptide pools or control peptides (ViraFEST assay). Trimming stripped 3 bases from V and 4 bases from J, with 12 bases between. Germline CDR1 reads MGHDK; CDR2 reads SYGVNS. CDR3 length equals 14 residues. The sequence derives from a human donor who had recovered from COVID-19. J is TRBJ1-2 and V is TRBV25-1; D possibly corresponds to TRBD1 (5 bases). Sequencing was carried out using CD4+ T cells from blood, cultured in vitro. CDR3 residues: CASSEGRVGYGYTF. The CDR3 nucleotides read TGTGCCAGCAGTGAGGGCAGGGTGGGCTATGGCTACACCTTC.